These 11 T cell receptor beta chains share one sample of origin, sequenced in a study of Ad26.COV2.S vaccination and SARS-CoV-2 variants (TCRdb year 2021). Library preparation was by the immunoSEQ multiplex PCR assay. Entries here come from immuneACCESS through TCRdb and include only in-frame sequences with V and J called. Some clones fail to appear in such tables; in the studies checked, an unresolved V gene covers under half of the shortfall, and the cause of the remainder is unknown. The sample contains hundreds of thousands of clones, more than 70% of them found a single time. Of the sample, 1.5% falls within the top ten clones. The treatment or condition label here, explained by the study, means: 15 to 20 received Ad26.COV2.S at low or high dose, single or two shots; five or six received placebo; per-sample allocation not given. Repertoires of vaccine and placebo recipients were sequenced from samples taken on day 63 after the first injection.

Here the sequenced sample was peripheral blood, taken in a trial of Ad26.COV2.S vaccine versus placebo. These receptors came from a person aged 18 to 65 who received the Ad26.COV2.S COVID-19 vaccine or a placebo.

As concerns this clone: Given the absence of the conserved phenylalanine or tryptophan at the CDR3 end, a read error is likely. The limits of the CDR3 on the DNA are not certain, so only TCRdb's listed CDR3 is given. V is TRBV5-4 and J is TRBJ1-6. Termini included, the CDR3 measures 8 amino acids. Germline lookup yields CDR1 SGHNT and CDR2 YYREEE (reference sequence). The CDR3 loop reads CASSFPRY.

This clone was counted a few times. This chain joins TRBV7-9 and TRBJ1-1, with D uncertain. In germline, CDR1 is SEHNR, CDR2 FQNEAQ (reference sequence). This CDR3 is 13 amino acids long. V was trimmed by 0 bases and J by 5 bases, leaving 7 bases between them. The CDR3: CASSLAGRTEAFF. The CDR3 DNA reads TGTGCCAGCAGCTTAGCAGGGAGGACTGAAGCTTTCTTT.

The chain uses TRBV7-2 and TRBJ1-1, with D perhaps matching TRBD1 (6 bases). V was shortened by 5 bases and J by 0 bases, with 13 bases between the two germline ends. CDR1 SGHTA and CDR2 FQGNSA come from the germline V gene. CDR3 length equals 15 residues. The CDR3 spells CASSASGTLNTEAFF. The CDR3 nucleotides are TGTGCCAGCAGCGCCTCCGGGACACTGAACACTGAAGCTTTCTTT.

The rearrangement links TRBV6-5 to TRBJ1-1; D gene ambiguous. The CDR3 has 15 amino acids. Trimming left V 3 bases short and J 4 bases short, with 15 bases between. Germline lookup yields CDR1 MNHEY and CDR2 SVGAGI. CDR3 protein: CASSYFGPFGTEAFF. CDR3 sequence (DNA): TGTGCCAGCAGTTATTTCGGGCCCTTTGGCACTGAAGCTTTCTTT.

On this clone: The germline gene is not matched at one end of the junction; a read error may be the cause. The chain is built from TRBV5-1 and TRBJ2-5; D remains ambiguous. Germline V gene data show CDR1 as SGHRS and CDR2 as YFSETQ. This CDR3 has 11 amino acids. CDR3 nucleotide sequence: TGCGCCAGCAGTGGCGGACGGCCTCCGGACTTC. Translation: CASSGGRPPDF. Looking up the rest from reference TRBV5-1 and TRBJ2-5 gives the full variable domain: KAGVTQTPRYLIKTRGQQVTLSCSPISGHRSVSWYQQTPGQGLQFLFEYFSETQRNKGNFPGRFSGRQFSNSRSEMNVSTLELGDSALYLCASSGGRPPDFGPGTRLLVL.

The gene calls are TRBV30 and TRBJ2-3; possible D gene TRBD2, 5 bases. V lost 2 bases and J lost 5, with 8 bases in between. CDR1 GTSNPN and CDR2 SVGIG come from the germline V gene (reference sequence). This CDR3 spans 12 amino acids. CDR3 sequence: CAWSPAGDTQYF. The CDR3 nucleotides read TGTGCCTGGAGTCCGGCGGGAGATACGCAGTATTTT. The full variable domain, its missing parts supplied by reference TRBV30 and TRBJ2-3, is SQTIHQWPATLVQPVGSPLSLECTVEGTSNPNLYWYRQAAGRGLQLLFYSVGIGQISSEVPQNLSASRPQDRQFILSSKKLLLSDSGFYLCAWSPAGDTQYFGPGTRLTVL.

The rearrangement uses TRBV6-6 and TRBJ1-1, with D perhaps matching TRBD1 (5 bases). Trimming took 6 bases from V and 3 from J, leaving 14 bases between them. The germline V gene encodes CDR1 MNHNY and CDR2 SVGAGI (reference sequence). The CDR3 is made up of 14 amino acids. DNA for the CDR3: TGTGCCAGCAGGCCGGCCCCAGGGTACACTGAAGCTTTCTTT. It is translated as CASRPAPGYTEAFF.

V and J are TRBV10-1 and TRBJ2-3; D not resolved. In germline, CDR1 is WNHNN, CDR2 SYGVQD (reference sequence). The germline V and J ends were trimmed by 3 bases and 4 bases, with 11 bases remaining between them. This CDR3 has 14 residues. CDR3 in amino acids: CASSEAGESDTQYF. CDR3 bases: TGCGCCAGCAGTGAAGCAGGAGAGTCAGATACGCAGTATTTT.

V usage is TRBV7-9 and J usage is TRBJ1-2; possible D gene TRBD1, 5 bases. The CDR3 length is 13 residues. Germline V gene sequence: CDR1 SEHNR, CDR2 FQNEAQ (reference sequence). V was pared by 5 bases and J by 6 bases, with 13 bases between. CDR3 sequence: CASSPGRGDGYTF. The CDR3 bases are TGTGCCAGCAGCCCCGGTAGAGGGGATGGCTACACCTTC.

J is TRBJ1-4 and V is TRBV7-9; D possibly corresponds to TRBD1 (6 bases). The V end was cut by 5 bases, the J end by 6 bases, with 16 bases between. Germline-derived CDR1 and CDR2 are SEHNR and FQNEAQ (reference sequence). The CDR3 totals 15 residues. The CDR3 DNA follows: TGTGCCAGCAGCCCAACAGGGAATGTTGATGAAAAACTGTTTTTT. This translates into CASSPTGNVDEKLFF.

The chain uses TRBV27 and TRBJ1-1; a weak D match, TRBD1 (5 bases). Trimming took 11 bases from V and 3 from J, leaving 22 bases between them. The CDR3 totals 15 residues. Germline CDR1 and CDR2: MNHEY and SMNVEV (reference sequence). The DNA for the CDR3 is TGTGCCGGGTCCAGGGCAGGGTTTAATCACACTGAAGCTTTCTTT. Amino acid sequence: CAGSRAGFNHTEAFF.